The 25 T cell receptor beta chains listed next were all sequenced from one sample in a study of cytomegalovirus exposure and HLA in healthy donors. This PCR relied on a set of 60 Vbeta primers and 13 Jbeta primers. Generated by immunoSEQ multiplex PCR, the TCRdb table keeps only in-frame clones and is missing some. The table has 110,000 to 150,000 clones, 75% to 85% seen once. The sample taken for sequencing was PBMCs. The source is a man aged 35 to 55 in good health and CMV-seronegative.

The chain carries TRBV27 and TRBJ1-4, with 7 bases lining up with TRBD1. From germline, CDR1 is MNHEY and CDR2 SMNVEV (reference sequence). V dropped 5 bases and J dropped 3; count of bases not matched to a gene: 12. CDR3 size: 17 residues. CDR3 coding DNA: TGTGCCAGCAGTCCGTACAGGGGCCGGGGATCTAATGAAAAACTGTTTTTT. Amino acid sequence: CASSPYRGRGSNEKLFF.

V and J are TRBV5-8 and TRBJ2-7; D perhaps matches TRBD1 (6 bases). Trimming took off 1 base at V and 2 bases at J, with 16 bases between the two ends. The CDR3 is made up of 16 amino acids. Per germline, CDR1 SGHTS and CDR2 YDEGEE. The DNA of the CDR3 is TGTGCCAGCAGCTTGAAACTTTCAGGGGAAGCCTACGAGCAGTACTTC. As protein: CASSLKLSGEAYEQYF.

This sequence joins TRBV28 and TRBJ1-5; a weak D match, TRBD1 (5 bases). The germline gives CDR1 MDHEN, CDR2 SYDVKM. V gave up 2 bases and J gave up 5 bases, with 16 bases separating them. This CDR3 is 16 amino acids long. CDR3 in amino acids: CASSLDHPGIDQPQHF. The CDR3 region has the DNA TGTGCCAGCAGTTTAGATCACCCAGGGATCGATCAGCCCCAGCATTTT. Full variable domain (outside the CDR3, taken from reference TRBV28 and TRBJ1-5): DVKVTQSSRYLVKRTGEKVFLECVQDMDHENMFWYRQDPGLGLRLIYFSYDVKMKEKGDIPEGYSVSREKKERFSLILESASTNQTSMYLCASSLDHPGIDQPQHFGDGTRLSIL.

The chain couples TRBV30 to TRBJ1-6, with D possibly being TRBD1 (5 bases). This CDR3 contains 13 residues. Germline CDR1 reads GTSNPN; CDR2 reads SVGIG (reference sequence). Trimming removed 5 bases from V and 7 bases from J, with 12 bases in between. The CDR3 DNA follows: TGTGCCTGGGGGCCCGGGGGGAATTCACCCCTCCACTTT. Its protein product is CAWGPGGNSPLHF.

The rearrangement links TRBV9 to TRBJ1-2, with 7 positions matching TRBD1. The CDR3 extends over 15 amino acids. Losses at the gene ends were 4 bases for V and 9 bases for J; bases not matched to a gene: 15. Germline values: CDR1 SGDLS, CDR2 YYNGEE. For the CDR3, the DNA is TGTGCCAGCAGCCCCAAGTCCCGGGACAGCCACAGCTACACCTTC. Translating gives CASSPKSRDSHSYTF.

The V and J genes are TRBV29-1 and TRBJ2-7; 7 bases match TRBD1. Trimming cost V 4 bases and J 3 bases; bases outside gene matches: 6. In germline, CDR1 is SQVTM, CDR2 ANQGSEA. CDR3 length: 13 amino acids. The CDR3 nucleotides are TGCAGCGTTGTGGGAAGACAGGGCTACGAGCAGTACTTC. It codes for CSVVGRQGYEQYF.

V is TRBV18 and J is TRBJ1-4, with 8 bases identical to TRBD1. Per the germline V gene, CDR1 is KGHSH and CDR2 is LQKENI. There are 16 residues in the CDR3. Trimming removed 1 base from V and 2 bases from J; junction bases left unmatched: 3. The CDR3 spells CASSPLTGATNEKLFF. In DNA, the CDR3 is TGTGCCAGCTCACCACTGACAGGGGCCACTAATGAAAAACTGTTTTTT.

A few counts support this clone. The rearrangement links TRBV6-5 to TRBJ2-1, with 7 bases matching TRBD1. Germline assignment: CDR1 MNHEY and CDR2 SVGAGI. The junction had 5 bases not matched to a gene; V was cut back by 6 bases and J by 9 bases. This CDR3 is built from 12 residues. The CDR3 here is CASSRQGFEQFF. The CDR3 region has the DNA TGTGCCAGCAGCCGACAGGGATTTGAGCAGTTCTTC.

The chain couples TRBV6-4 to TRBJ1-6; 9 bases fit TRBD1. The length of the CDR3 is 14 residues. J lost 10 bases, V lost 7 bases, and 8 bases had no gene match. Germline lookup yields CDR1 MRHNA and CDR2 SNTAGT. The CDR3 DNA reads TGTGCCAGCAAACAGGGGGCAGGAAGATCACCCCTCCACTTT. It translates to CASKQGAGRSPLHF.

V gene TRBV5-1 combines with J gene TRBJ2-1; 7 bases line up with TRBD2. Germline lookup yields CDR1 SGHRS and CDR2 YFSETQ. The CDR3 is made up of 13 amino acids. Trimming at V came to 4 bases and at J to 4 bases, leaving 2 bases not matched to a gene. CDR3 nucleotide sequence: TGCGCCAGCAGCCTGGGACTATACAATGAGCAGTTCTTC. This encodes CASSLGLYNEQFF.

V and J are TRBV19 and TRBJ1-5; TRBD1 is a possible D gene (6 bases). Germline CDR1 and CDR2: LNHDA and SQIVND (reference sequence). V was clipped by 11 bases and J by 3 bases, with 23 bases between them. The CDR3 length is 16 residues. Here the CDR3 DNA reads TGTGCCTCCTGGCACAGGGACGGGTCGGCCAATCAGCCCCAGCATTTT. It is translated as CASWHRDGSANQPQHF.

This clone was seen a single time. The chain links TRBV12-2 to TRBJ1-2; the table's D gene call, TRBD1, was not cross checked with the DNA. TRBV12-2 is a listed pseudogene. The CDR3 covers 11 residues. CDR3 DNA sequence: TGTGCAAGTCGCTTACCTTGGCTCCACACCTTC. This gives the protein CASRLPWLHTF.

The V gene is TRBV7-2, the J gene TRBJ2-7, with D unresolved. The germline V gene has CDR1 SGHTA and CDR2 FQGNSA. Trimming stripped 6 bases from V and 4 bases from J, with 13 bases between. The CDR3 contains 13 residues. The DNA of the CDR3 is TGTGCCAGCAGTTCTCGAAGCGTATACGAGCAGTACTTC. Its translation: CASSSRSVYEQYF.

This chain connects TRBV9 to TRBJ2-1, with a weak D call TRBD2 (6 bases). The V gene lost 0 bases and the J gene lost 6 bases, with 10 bases spanning the gap. This CDR3 region has 14 residues. Germline CDR1 and CDR2: SGDLS and YYNGEE. The CDR3 nucleotides are TGTGCCAGCAGCGTAGAACTCGGGGGCAATGAGCAGTTCTTC. The encoded protein is CASSVELGGNEQFF.

Only one count was recorded for this clone. The chain combines TRBV5-6 with TRBJ1-4; 12 positions agree with TRBD1. The V segment lost 4 bases and the J segment 2 bases; nucleotides outside the gene matches: 9. Looked up from germline, CDR1 is SGHDT and CDR2 is YYEEEE. The CDR3 sequence is 18 residues long. The CDR3 here is CASSAFGTGGFTNEKLFF. DNA of the CDR3: TGTGCCAGCAGCGCCTTCGGGACAGGGGGCTTCACTAATGAAAAACTGTTTTTT.

This chain links TRBV19 with TRBJ1-2; 7 bases are shared with TRBD1. V was clipped by 7 bases and J by 4 bases; unmatched bases: 6. The CDR3 runs 13 residues. Germline assignment: CDR1 LNHDA and CDR2 SQIVND (reference sequence). This CDR3 is CASNRDRRYGYTF. The CDR3, as DNA: TGTGCCAGTAACCGGGACAGACGCTATGGCTACACCTTC.

The rearrangement joins TRBV6-1 to TRBJ2-1; 8 nucleotides agree with TRBD2. The CDR3 loop spans 16 amino acids. From germline, CDR1 is MNHNS and CDR2 SASEGT. After removal of 4 bases from V and 7 bases from J, the junction contained 12 bases not matched to a gene. In DNA, the CDR3 is TGTGCCAGCAGTGCTGCGAGTAGCGGGGTGGGGAATGAGCAGTTCTTC. This codes for CASSAASSGVGNEQFF.

The rearrangement links TRBV6-5 to TRBJ2-7, with a weak D call TRBD1 (5 bases). The CDR3 consists of 14 residues. The germline CDR1 and CDR2 sequences are MNHEY and SVGAGI. Trimming stripped 8 bases from V and 1 base from J, with 15 bases between. In DNA form, the CDR3 reads TGTGCCAGCCGTCCAACCAGGGTATCCTACGAGCAGTACTTC. Protein: CASRPTRVSYEQYF.

In regard to this clone: The same CDR3 can be traced to other DNA sequences in this sample. V and J are TRBV6-5 and TRBJ2-2, with 7 positions matching TRBD1. The CDR3 is made up of 15 amino acids. With 7 bases clipped from V and 0 bases from J, the junction kept 5 bases outside the gene matches. Germline CDR1 and CDR2: MNHEY and SVGAGI. CDR3 loop: CASTRQGANTGELFF. CDR3 sequence (DNA): TGTGCCAGCACCCGACAGGGTGCGAACACCGGGGAGCTGTTTTTT.

The chain uses TRBV7-9 and TRBJ2-7; D is perhaps TRBD1 (6 bases). Germline assignment: CDR1 SEHNR and CDR2 FQNEAQ (reference sequence). The V and J ends lost 1 base and 2 bases respectively, with 9 bases between them. The CDR3 extends over 14 amino acids. CDR3 sequence (DNA): TGTGCCAGCAGCTTAGTACAGGGACCCTACGAGCAGTACTTC. Its translation: CASSLVQGPYEQYF. Full variable domain (remainder filled in from reference TRBV7-9 and TRBJ2-7): DTGVSQNPRHKITKRGQNVTFRCDPISEHNRLYWYRQTLGQGPEFLTYFQNEAQLEKSRLLSDRFSAERPKGSFSTLEIQRTEQGDSAMYLCASSLVQGPYEQYFGPGTRLTVT.

The chain uses TRBV9 and TRBJ1-1, with a weak D call TRBD1 (6 bases). CDR3 length equals 15 residues. The ends were cut back, 4 bases at V and 1 base at J, with 14 bases in the middle. The germline CDR1 and CDR2 sequences are SGDLS and YYNGEE. The CDR3: CASSPTGRANTEAFF. The CDR3 nucleotides are TGTGCCAGCAGCCCAACAGGGAGAGCGAACACTGAAGCTTTCTTT.

The rearrangement uses TRBV6-5 and TRBJ2-5, with D possibly being TRBD2 (6 bases). The J call may be mistaken, given a closer DNA end match to TRBJ2-7. The germline gives CDR1 MNHEY, CDR2 SVGAGI. The CDR3 consists of 14 residues. The chain's CDR3 is CASSYTGGPYEQYF. DNA of the CDR3: TGTGCCAGCAGTTACACCGGGGGACCCTACGAGCAGTACTTC.

The chain uses TRBV29-1 and TRBJ2-2; TRBD2 is a possible D gene (5 bases). This CDR3 region has 14 residues. Trimming took 8 bases from V and 4 from J, leaving 17 bases between them. Germline V CDR1 and CDR2: SQVTM, ANQGSEA. The CDR3 is CSTSGAPSTGELFF. Written as DNA, the CDR3 is TGCAGCACCAGCGGAGCCCCTTCCACCGGGGAGCTGTTTTTT.

The V call is TRBV2, the J call TRBJ2-3; 9 bases match TRBD2. With V trimmed by 6 bases and J by 0 bases, 7 bases remained unmatched. Germline V gene lookup returns CDR1 SNHLY and CDR2 FYNNEI. This CDR3 is 16 amino acids long. The CDR3 coding sequence is TGTGCCAGCAGAAGGAGCGGGGGGCAAAGCACAGATACGCAGTATTTT. Translated, it gives CASRRSGGQSTDTQYF.

The chain combines TRBV6-6 with TRBJ2-3, with TRBD2 identical over 12 bases. The CDR3 covers 15 residues. The V gene's germline CDR1 is MNHNY and CDR2 SVGAGI (reference sequence). The V gene end was trimmed by 6 bases and the J gene end by 4 bases; junction bases not matched to a gene: 5. The CDR3 loop is CASRGLAGGPDTQYF. The CDR3 region has the DNA TGTGCCAGCAGAGGTCTAGCGGGGGGGCCAGATACGCAGTATTTT.